One and the same sample provided the 17 T cell receptor beta chains below, sequenced in a study of cytomegalovirus exposure and HLA in healthy donors. Measured with immunoSEQ multiplex PCR; TCRdb has only the in-frame clones, and not every one. This sample has about 160,000 clones, with roughly nine tenths found just once. Sequencing was performed on PBMCs. Receptors originate from a man aged 18 to 30 in good health and CMV-seropositive.

J is TRBJ2-2 and V is TRBV7-8; TRBD2 matches 7 bases. The CDR3 has 17 residues. Germline CDR1 and CDR2: SGHVS and FQNEAQ. V trimming: 6 bases; J trimming: 0 bases; junction bases outside the gene matches: 10. The CDR3 protein is CASRLLGGETNTGELFF. Here the CDR3 DNA reads TGTGCCAGCAGGTTATTGGGGGGGGAAACGAACACCGGGGAGCTGTTTTTT.

The chain uses TRBV4-2 and TRBJ2-5; D may be TRBD2 (5 bases). This CDR3 region has 17 residues. Germline V lookup: CDR1 LGHNA, CDR2 YNFKEQ. V was pared by 1 base and J by 1 base, with 16 bases between. The CDR3 spells CASSQVWGTRGQETQYF. DNA of the CDR3: TGTGCCAGCAGCCAAGTGTGGGGAACCCGGGGCCAAGAGACCCAGTACTTC.

This chain joins TRBV27 and TRBJ2-7; 13 bases are shared with TRBD2. Germline V gives CDR1 MNHEY, CDR2 SMNVEV (reference sequence). V was pared by 3 bases and J by 5 bases, with 4 bases of the junction left unmatched. The CDR3 sequence is 15 residues long. CDR3 nucleotide sequence: TGTGCCAGCAGTTTCAGACTAGCGGGAGGTCACGAGCAGTACTTC. Encoded protein: CASSFRLAGGHEQYF.

The chain is built from TRBV27 and TRBJ2-5, with D unclear. V dropped 1 base and J dropped 1 base, with 7 bases sitting between them. The CDR3 length is 14 residues. Germline CDR1 MNHEY, CDR2 SMNVEV (reference sequence). The CDR3: CASSLWASQETQYF. For the CDR3, the DNA is TGTGCCAGCAGTTTATGGGCAAGCCAAGAGACCCAGTACTTC.

The chain joins TRBV28 to TRBJ2-2; no firm D call. V was cut by 6 bases and J by 7 bases, with 12 bases left in between. CDR1 is MDHEN, CDR2 SYDVKM, per germline. CDR3 size: 13 residues. CDR3: CASSSTRNGELFF. CDR3 sequence (DNA): TGTGCCAGCAGCTCGACTCGAAACGGGGAGCTGTTTTTT. The whole variable domain, filled in from reference TRBV28 and TRBJ2-2, reads DVKVTQSSRYLVKRTGEKVFLECVQDMDHENMFWYRQDPGLGLRLIYFSYDVKMKEKGDIPEGYSVSREKKERFSLILESASTNQTSMYLCASSSTRNGELFFGEGSRLTVL.

Turning to this clone: At one of its ends the junction is not consistent with the germline gene, which may arise from a read error. This same CDR3 is encoded by further DNA sequences in the sample. CDR3 region: CAWESQGVAYNEQFF. CDR3 nucleotide sequence: TGTGCCTGGGAATCACAGGGGGTAGCGTACAATGAACAGTTCTTC. The gene calls are TRBV30 and TRBJ2-1; 8 bases agree with TRBD1. There are 15 residues in the CDR3. Germline V CDR1 and CDR2: GTSNPN, SVGIG (reference sequence).

About this clone itself: The same CDR3 can be traced to other DNA sequences in this sample. The DNA of the CDR3 is TGTGCCAGCAGTTCTGGACTAGCGTTATCATCCTACGAGCAGTACTTC. It codes for CASSSGLALSSYEQYF. V gene TRBV6-5 combines with J gene TRBJ2-7; 9 bases line up with TRBD2. The CDR3 runs 16 residues. Per the germline V gene, CDR1 is MNHEY and CDR2 is SVGAGI. The J segment lost 1 base and the V segment lost 4 bases, leaving 8 bases of the junction unmatched.

This rearrangement joins TRBV19 to TRBJ2-5, with a possible D match to TRBD2 (5 bases). V lost 4 bases and J lost 0, with 6 bases in between. Germline V gene data show CDR1 as LNHDA and CDR2 as SQIVND (reference sequence). There are 13 residues in the CDR3. The CDR3 DNA follows: TGTGCCAGTAGTAAAGCGGACCAAGAGACCCAGTACTTC. Protein: CASSKADQETQYF.

V is TRBV20-1 and J is TRBJ2-1, with unresolved D. Trimming left V 7 bases short and J 3 bases short, with 7 bases between. The length of the CDR3 is 11 residues. Germline CDR1 DFQATT, CDR2 SNEGSKA (reference sequence). DNA for the CDR3: TGCAGTGTTAATAGCTACAATGAGCAGTTCTTC. Protein product: CSVNSYNEQFF.

The chain links TRBV4-2 to TRBJ1-4; D is undetermined. Trimming cost V 0 bases and J 3 bases, with 11 bases left between them. Germline CDR1 reads LGHNA; CDR2 reads YNFKEQ. There are 16 residues in the CDR3. The CDR3 DNA reads TGTGCCAGCAGCCAAGATCTTCCGTCGGCTAATGAAAAACTGTTTTTT. Encoded protein: CASSQDLPSANEKLFF.

This chain links TRBV15 with TRBJ1-1, with TRBD1 identical over 7 bases. The CDR3 is 12 residues long. The J segment lost 5 bases and the V segment lost 8 bases, leaving 5 bases of the junction unmatched. Germline CDR1 reads LNHNV; CDR2 reads YYDKDF (reference sequence). CDR3 region: CATGQVWTEAFF. The CDR3 DNA follows: TGTGCCACCGGACAGGTTTGGACTGAAGCTTTCTTT.

The chain couples TRBV6-5 to TRBJ2-7, with D hard to call. The CDR3 has 15 residues. Germline assignment: CDR1 MNHEY and CDR2 SVGAGI. Deletions cut 6 bases from V and 0 bases from J, with 15 bases between. CDR3 residues: CASRYRHQLSYEQYF. CDR3 nucleotides: TGTGCCAGCAGGTACAGACACCAACTCTCCTACGAGCAGTACTTC.

The genes are TRBV28 and TRBJ2-3, with D unresolved. Germline assignment: CDR1 MDHEN and CDR2 SYDVKM. The CDR3 contains 13 residues. V gave up 7 bases and J gave up 0 bases, with 8 bases separating them. The CDR3 sequence is CASTLPSTDTQYF. Here the CDR3 DNA reads TGTGCCAGCACCCTTCCCAGCACAGATACGCAGTATTTT. Based on the CDR3 plus reference TRBV28 and TRBJ2-3, the full variable domain is DVKVTQSSRYLVKRTGEKVFLECVQDMDHENMFWYRQDPGLGLRLIYFSYDVKMKEKGDIPEGYSVSREKKERFSLILESASTNQTSMYLCASTLPSTDTQYFGPGTRLTVL.

This clone was picked up one time. The chain couples TRBV5-8 to TRBJ2-7; a possible D gene is TRBD1 (6 bases). CDR3 length equals 14 residues. Trimming removed 3 bases at V and 2 bases at J, with 12 bases between. In germline, CDR1 is SGHTS, CDR2 YDEGEE. CDR3 nucleotide sequence: TGTGCCAGCAGCTCGGTGGGACATACCTACGAGCAGTACTTC. This gives the protein CASSSVGHTYEQYF.

The chain uses TRBV5-1 and TRBJ1-2; TRBD1 matches 8 bases. The germline gives CDR1 SGHRS, CDR2 YFSETQ. The CDR3 extends over 14 amino acids. With V trimmed by 0 bases and J by 8 bases, 6 bases remained unmatched. CDR3 nucleotide sequence: TGCGCCAGCAGCTTGGCTACAGGGGGAACAGGCTACACCTTC. Translated: CASSLATGGTGYTF. The complete variable domain, with remaining parts taken from reference TRBV5-1 and TRBJ1-2, reads KAGVTQTPRYLIKTRGQQVTLSCSPISGHRSVSWYQQTPGQGLQFLFEYFSETQRNKGNFPGRFSGRQFSNSRSEMNVSTLELGDSALYLCASSLATGGTGYTFGSGTRLTVV.

The J gene is TRBJ2-1, the V gene TRBV6-5; 7 positions match TRBD2. Trimming at V came to 0 bases and at J to 4 bases, leaving 6 bases not matched to a gene. CDR1 MNHEY and CDR2 SVGAGI come from the germline V gene. This CDR3 is built from 16 residues. The CDR3 bases are TGTGCCAGCAGTTACTCCGTAGCGGGTGGGTACAATGAGCAGTTCTTC. Amino acids: CASSYSVAGGYNEQFF.

The chain joins TRBV6-1 to TRBJ1-5; TRBD1 agrees at 8 bases. V lost 2 bases to trimming and J lost 6 bases; unmatched junction nucleotides: 3. CDR3 length: 14 amino acids. Germline V gene sequence: CDR1 MNHNS, CDR2 SASEGT. The CDR3 protein is CASSEQDRAQPQHF. The CDR3 nucleotides read TGTGCCAGCAGTGAACAGGACAGGGCTCAGCCCCAGCATTTT.